The subject of this entry is one T cell receptor beta chain. Its binding antigen is unknown. The input lacks base qualities; no much larger clone sits a single base away. This entry belongs to a study of T cell responses to AZD1222 COVID-19 vaccine (dated by TCRdb to the early 2020s). General notes on the study: AZD1222 recipients given second doses at about 4 weeks or at about 12 weeks were pooled, since spike-specific TCR depth and breadth were not found to differ between the two schedules. TCR sequencing covered roughly 230 trial participants: roughly 200 given two doses of AZD1222 and approximately 25 given two doses of MenACWY control vaccine. Enrollment into the trials was organized by age into subgroups of 18-55, 56-69 and 70-plus years, and those subgroups contained approximately 160, 26 and 62 TCR-sequenced participants, respectively. Results and caveats for the whole study, not just this receptor: Conclusions about previously exposed vaccinees were limited because only a handful of AZD1222 recipients were SARS-CoV-2 seropositive at baseline. Reportedly, close to half of the unique spike-specific TCRs recognized epitopes lying outside the regions that are mutated in the B.1.351 and B.1.1.7 variants. In the small 56-69-year group, the increase in depth fell short of significance, most likely because of low power. CD4 TCRs associated with the vaccine covered the entire spike protein, and the dominant responses were in regions 160-218 and 743-854. A significant rise in spike-specific TCR breadth and depth was observed after two AZD1222 doses relative to day 0 and relative to MenACWY recipients. Participants were mostly white British and included more females than males, and it was suggested by the authors that clonal diversity may have been underestimated. Because no samples from the day 14 peak response were available, repertoires could be characterized only after the peak T cell response.

Interpreted using the paper, the time point label stands for: baseline before first vaccination. The vaccinee samples were drawn from two UK trials, COV001 and COV002, one of which was a single-blind randomized controlled phase 2/3 trial testing AZD1222 (ChAdOx1 nCoV-19) in healthy adults. Trial participant PBMC samples were collected at day 0 and day 28 after the second dose for TCRbeta chain sequencing. The CDR3 regions of human TCRbeta chains were subjected to immunosequencing. For the original study's pipeline: Repertoire TCRs were checked for matches against a reference library of SARS-CoV-2-specific TCRs that had been generated using the MIRA antigen-specificity platform. Breadth was defined as the fraction of unique TCRs that were SARS-CoV-2-associated. Depth was defined as the fraction of total T cells that were SARS-CoV-2-associated. Using the MIRA data, each spike-specific TCR was mapped to the spike region that the TCR reacts to and placed in a CD4 or CD8 class. Log10-transformed breadth and depth values were compared by one-way ANOVA with Sidak's multiple comparisons tests. TCRdb obtained this table from immuneACCESS and retained in-frame rearrangements with V and J assigned. These tables miss some clones; where compared with another copy, unresolved V genes account for less than half of the shortfall, and the remainder is unexplained. V, J and clone size are taken as reported in that table, and D and trimming were inferred from the DNA itself. The sample records tens of thousands of clones, approximately 83% of which are singletons. The top ten constitute 16% of the sample.

The CDR3 runs 16 residues from the cysteine to the phenylalanine. The entry retains the CDR3 DNA only, 48 bases that are in frame from base 1. For CDR1 and CDR2, the germline V gene lists MNHNS and SASEGT. A distance of 21 bases separates the germline ends of V and J, which lose 1 base and 9 bases respectively. The clonotype comes from an adult in good health. The sample in question was peripheral blood, obtained on day 0 of AZD1222 vaccination. The chain was built from TRBV6-1 and TRBJ2-5; the D gene could be TRBD1 or TRBD2, each one agreeing over 6 bases. CDR3 loop: CASSEDPAWGADAQYF. The nucleotides are TGTGCCAGCAGTGAAGATCCCGCGTGGGGGGCAGATGCCCAGTACTTC.